The next 10 T cell receptor beta chains were all read from a single sample in a study of T cells in Graves' hyperthyroidism and ophthalmopathy. It was RNA transcripts that yielded the amplified TCR beta CDR3 regions. First-round RT-PCR with HTBI primers amplified the TCR CDR3 region. TCRdb recomputed calls from the multiplex PCR reads with MiXCR, one row per CDR3 protein. The sample includes 640,000 or so distinct CDR3 sequences, about 14% of them seen just once. Sequences were obtained from blood. The receptors derive from a woman in her 40s with Graves' ophthalmopathy.

In its sample, this clonotype was seen many times. V is TRBV25-1 and J is TRBJ2-2, with TRBD2 matching over 11 bases. The CDR3 is made up of 16 amino acids. Losses at the gene ends were 5 bases for V and 5 bases for J; bases not matched to a gene: 7. The germline gives CDR1 MGHDK, CDR2 SYGVNS. The CDR3 loop reads CASSNTGTSGTGELFF. The CDR3, as DNA: TGTGCCAGCAGTAACACCGGGACTAGCGGAACCGGGGAGCTGTTTTTT.

This rearrangement joins TRBV3-1 to TRBJ1-5; 11 bases agree with TRBD1. Trimming cost V 4 bases and J 4 bases; bases outside gene matches: 3. Looked up from germline, CDR1 is LGHDT and CDR2 is YNNKEL (reference sequence). The length of the CDR3 is 15 residues. CDR3 nucleotide sequence: TGTGCCAGCAGCCGGACAGGGGGCACAAATCAGCCCCAGCATTTT. Translated, it gives CASSRTGGTNQPQHF.

V usage is TRBV6-5 and J usage is TRBJ2-2, with TRBD2 matching over 11 bases. This CDR3 is 17 amino acids long. In germline, CDR1 is MNHEY, CDR2 SVGAGI. The J segment lost 3 bases and the V segment lost 0 bases, leaving 3 bases of the junction unmatched. Here the CDR3 reads CASSYSGTSGYTGELFF. In DNA form, the CDR3 reads TGTGCCAGCAGTTACTCCGGGACTAGCGGATACACCGGGGAGCTGTTTTTT.

This clonotype was observed a handful of times. The germline gene is not matched at one end of the junction; a read error may be the cause. V is TRBV25-1 and J is TRBJ1-1; 7 positions agree with TRBD1. This CDR3 spans 13 amino acids. Germline CDR1 and CDR2: MGHDK and SYGVNS. CDR3 bases: TGTGCCAGCAGTGACAGGGGGGCCACTGAAGCTCTCTTT. This gives the protein CASSDRGATEALF.

V is TRBV12-3 or TRBV12-4 and J is TRBJ2-7; D uncertain. V shed 3 bases and J shed 0 bases, with 12 bases lying between them. The CDR3 is 15 amino acids. The CDR3: CASSFFPEFSYEQYF. The CDR3 DNA is TGTGCCAGCAGTTTTTTTCCAGAGTTCTCCTACGAGCAGTACTTC.

This clonotype was seen repeatedly, ten times or more. The chain recombines TRBV15 with TRBJ1-5; 8 bases are a match to TRBD1. Germline V lookup: CDR1 LNHNV, CDR2 YYDKDF (reference sequence). There are 17 residues in the CDR3. Trimming took 0 bases from V and 1 from J; bases not matched to a gene: 5. The DNA of the CDR3 is TGTGCCACCAGCAGAGATTTGGGGACAGGAAGCAATCAGCCCCAGCATTTT. Protein product: CATSRDLGTGSNQPQHF.

The table lists this clonotype with many counts. The chain has TRBV7-9 and TRBJ2-5; D could derive from TRBD1 or TRBD2 (5 bases each). The V gene's germline CDR1 is SEHNR and CDR2 FQNEAQ (reference sequence). V lost 5 bases and J 1 base, leaving 14 bases between the germline ends. This CDR3 comprises 15 residues. The CDR3 coding sequence is TGTGCCAGCAGCCCCAGTTTGGGGGTCCAAGAGACCCAGTACTTC. Translation: CASSPSLGVQETQYF.

The chain carries TRBV24-1 and TRBJ2-7; the match to TRBD1 covers 8 bases. CDR3 length equals 14 residues. In germline, CDR1 is KGHDR, CDR2 SFDVKD. With V trimmed by 4 bases and J by 5 bases, 6 bases remained unmatched. CDR3 region: CATSDPTGGNEQYF. The CDR3 DNA follows: TGTGCCACCAGTGACCCTACAGGGGGGAACGAGCAGTACTTC.

The chain carries TRBV30 and TRBJ1-2; 8 bases fit TRBD1. This CDR3 region has 14 residues. With V trimmed by 5 bases and J by 1 base, 6 bases remained unmatched. The germline V gene has CDR1 GTSNPN and CDR2 SVGIG (reference sequence). The CDR3 DNA reads as TGTGCCTGGGAGAGGGACAGGCTTAACTATGGCTACACCTTC. This codes for CAWERDRLNYGYTF.

There are many counts of this clonotype. The gene calls are TRBV4-3 and TRBJ1-2; TRBD1 matches at 7 bases. The CDR3 covers 13 residues. Germline V lookup: CDR1 LGHNA, CDR2 YSLEER. V was pared by 0 bases and J by 9 bases, with 4 bases of the junction left unmatched. CDR3 nucleotides: TGCGCCAGCAGCCAAGATGAGGGGGCTCGCTACACCTTC. Translation gives CASSQDEGARYTF.